This T cell receptor beta chain stems from a study of cytotoxic CD8 clonotypes in ibrutinib-treated CLL. Study overall: Patients attained 24 partial and 2 complete responses; at median about 74 months, approximately 15 remained remitted while 12 progressed. The authors obtained response samples at a median of around 12 months of treatment, range 6 to 36.

The sequencing depth, 1 in 200,000 to 1 in 1 million T cells, was the target. Clones were sequenced by immunoSEQ multiplex PCR, and TCRdb holds only the in-frame ones, with some missing. The sample shows 330,000 or so clones, about 64% of them seen only once. V lost 4 bases to trimming and J lost 2 bases; unmatched junction nucleotides: 17. Germline V lookup: CDR1 SGHTA, CDR2 FQGTGA. This CDR3 has 20 residues. Sequenced here: PBMCs, sampled after 36 months of ibrutinib treatment. The receptor comes from a human donor with chronic lymphocytic leukemia. The chain carries TRBV7-3 and TRBJ2-7; TRBD2 matches at 13 bases. CDR3 sequence (DNA): TGTGCCAGCAGCTCCTATTACTGGACTAGCGGGAGTTTCAACACCTACGAGCAGTACTTC. This sequence encodes CASSSYYWTSGSFNTYEQYF.